This entry describes one T cell receptor beta chain. Its antigen is unidentified. Constant-segment primers served in 5'RACE that generated TCR alpha and TCR beta cDNA libraries bearing sample barcodes and UMIs. TCRdb called the 5' RACE reads again in MiXCR, with one record for every CDR3 protein. The sample consists of 250,000 to 300,000 distinct CDR3 sequences, around a sixth of them appearing once. This record belongs to a study of T-cell memory formation after mild COVID-19. Study conclusions and caveats: The main location of contracting CD4+ clones was CM and EM, and that of contracting CD8+ clones was EMRA.

Germline V lookup: CDR1 SNHLY, CDR2 FYNNEI. The CDR3 is 13 amino acids. Trimming took 7 bases from V and 2 from J, leaving 11 bases between them. The sequencing sample was made of PBMCs or a T cell subset sorted from them (not recorded which). This chain links TRBV2 with TRBJ1-2; a possible D gene is TRBD1 (6 bases). The source of this sequence is a man aged 18 to 29 who had mild COVID-19 (a few samples of this study predate the infection). Cell type and time point are not known. CDR3 sequence (DNA): TGTGCCAGCAACCGAGGACAGAACTATGGCTACACCTTC. It specifies CASNRGQNYGYTF.